Sequencing of this T cell receptor beta chain was carried out in a study of CD8 T cells in Susac syndrome. With random hexamers, roughly 0.45 to 1 ug RNA was reverse transcribed. MiXCR was run by TCRdb on the immunoSEQ multiplex PCR reads, yielding one entry per CDR3 protein. The data contain 120,000 to 150,000 distinct CDR3 sequences, roughly 94% of them singletons. The CDR3 totals 14 residues. V shed 4 bases, J shed 3 bases, and the junction held 5 bases outside the gene matches. Germline-derived CDR1 and CDR2 are SGHRS and YFSETQ. The chain links TRBV5-1 to TRBJ2-3; the match to TRBD2 covers 7 bases. The specimen sequenced was CD4+ T cells from PBMCs. The TCR comes from a human donor in good health. The CDR3 sequence: CASSPGTTTDTQYF. The CDR3 DNA sequence: TGCGCCAGCAGCCCAGGGACTACGACAGATACGCAGTATTTT.